This section outlines one TCR beta chain sequence together with its context. What this receptor recognizes is not known. Base qualities are not at hand, and no much larger clone is one base apart. A distance of 14 bases separates the germline ends of V and J, which lose 4 bases and 4 bases respectively. The germline V gene (reference sequence) supplies CDR1 LNHDA and CDR2 SQIVND. Spanning cysteine to phenylalanine, the CDR3 consists of 16 amino acids. CDR3 DNA only is kept here, 48 bases in frame from base 1. The sample's time point, from its label and the paper: baseline before first vaccination. Vaccinee samples came from UK trials COV001 and COV002, including a single-blind randomized controlled phase 2/3 trial of AZD1222 (ChAdOx1 nCoV-19) in healthy adults. Trial participant PBMC samples were collected at day 0 and day 28 after the second dose for TCRbeta chain sequencing. These data are taken from a study of T cell responses to AZD1222 COVID-19 vaccine (dated by TCRdb to 2020 to 2023). For the study in its entirety: AZD1222 recipients given second doses at about 4 weeks or at about 12 weeks were pooled, since spike-specific TCR depth and breadth were not found to differ between the two schedules. A total of under 250 trial participants underwent TCR sequencing, of whom under 220 had received two doses of AZD1222 and 26 had received two doses of the MenACWY control vaccine. Trial participants were enrolled by age into 18-55, 56-69 and 70-plus year subgroups, with 148, 28 and 57 TCR-sequenced participants respectively. General conclusions and limits of the study: Epitopes outside the regions mutated in the B.1.351 and B.1.1.7 variants were reportedly recognized by nearly half of the unique spike-specific TCRs. Participants were mostly white British, with more females than males. The authors suggested clonal diversity may have been underestimated. In the small 56-69-year group, the increase in depth fell short of significance, most likely because of low power. Conclusions about previously exposed vaccinees were limited because only six AZD1222 recipients were SARS-CoV-2 seropositive at baseline. Because no samples from the day 14 peak response were available, repertoires could be characterized only after the peak T cell response. The whole spike protein was spanned by vaccine-associated CD4 TCRs, and dominant responses were seen in regions 160-218 and 743-854. Spike-specific TCR breadth and depth rose significantly after two AZD1222 doses compared with day 0 and with MenACWY recipients.

The CDR3 regions of human TCRbeta chains were subjected to immunosequencing. Regarding the original processing steps: Repertoire TCRs were matched against a reference library of SARS-CoV-2-specific TCRs generated with the MIRA antigen-specificity platform. Breadth was defined as the fraction of unique TCRs that were SARS-CoV-2-associated. Depth was defined as the fraction of total T cells that were SARS-CoV-2-associated. Using the MIRA data, each spike-specific TCR was assigned both to the spike region to which the TCR was reactive and to a CD4 or CD8 class. Log10-transformed breadth and depth values were compared by one-way ANOVA with Sidak's multiple comparisons tests. What TCRdb holds here is the immuneACCESS table cut down to in-frame rearrangements. Part of the clones is not present; checked against another copy, under half of the missing clones reflect an unresolved V gene, and the others are unexplained. Clone size and V and J calls were adopted from that table, with D and trimming inferred from the DNA. The table for this sample lists roughly 120,000 clones; approximately 90% of them were counted only once. The ten largest make up around 3.5% of the sample.

This TCR came from an adult in good health. The sequencing used peripheral blood, collected on day 0 of AZD1222 vaccination. The rearranged chain carries TRBV19 and TRBJ1-6; the D gene is perhaps TRBD1, on 6 matching bases. The nucleotides are TGTGCCAGTAGTAGACTACTCACAGGGTATAATTCACCCCTCCACTTT. Its product reads: CASSRLLTGYNSPLHF.